A single sample is the source of the 10 T cell receptor beta chains below, sequenced in a study of Graves' ophthalmopathy and Graves' hyperthyroidism. Amplification targeted the TCR beta CDR3 regions, with RNA transcripts as the source material. Second-round multiplex PCR came after a first-round RT-PCR that employed HTBI primers. TCRdb called the multiplex PCR reads again in MiXCR, with one record for every CDR3 protein. This sample carries roughly 400,000 distinct CDR3 sequences, about 18% of them seen once, and the ten largest clones take roughly 1.5%. Material: peripheral blood. The origin of the receptors is a woman aged 18-29 years with Graves' ophthalmopathy.

This clonotype was counted at least ten times. The chain carries TRBV30 and TRBJ2-7, with 9 bases lining up with TRBD1. Germline V gives CDR1 GTSNPN, CDR2 SVGIG (reference sequence). The CDR3 has 12 amino acids. J was trimmed by 5 bases and V by 2 bases; bases with no gene match: 1. CDR3 sequence: CAWSWDRDEQYF. The CDR3 DNA follows: TGTGCCTGGAGTTGGGACAGGGACGAGCAGTACTTC.

This clonotype was seen repeatedly, ten times or more. The V and J genes are TRBV6-5 and TRBJ2-5, with a tentative D call TRBD2 (5 bases). The CDR3 is 13 amino acids. In germline, CDR1 is MNHEY, CDR2 SVGAGI. Trimming took 9 bases from V and 4 from J, leaving 15 bases between them. DNA for the CDR3: TGTGCCAGTTACGGGGTGGAGGTAGAGACCCAGTACTTC. Translating gives CASYGVEVETQYF.

This clonotype was seen ten or more times. The chain has TRBV20-1 and TRBJ1-1; D gene uncertain. V was trimmed by 6 bases and J by 1 base, leaving 24 bases between them. The CDR3 has 17 amino acids. CDR1 and CDR2 (germline): DFQATT, SNEGSKA (reference sequence). CDR3 region: CSAALVLPSLTNTEAFF. The CDR3 DNA is TGCAGTGCCGCCTTAGTACTCCCCAGCTTGACGAACACTGAAGCTTTCTTT.

This clonotype was counted many times. The chain recombines TRBV7-8 with TRBJ2-5; D gene uncertain. Germline V gene data show CDR1 as SGHVS and CDR2 as FQNEAQ. CDR3 size: 14 residues. V was pared by 0 bases and J by 2 bases, with 7 bases between. The CDR3 sequence is CASSLAADQETQYF. In DNA, the CDR3 is TGTGCCAGCAGCTTAGCTGCGGATCAAGAGACCCAGTACTTC.

This clonotype was found once. V usage is TRBV29-1 and J usage is TRBJ1-5; D gene unclear. The CDR3 is made up of 13 amino acids. Trimming pared 4 bases from V and 4 bases from J, leaving 11 bases between. Germline V gene lookup returns CDR1 SQVTM and CDR2 ANQGSEA. CDR3 in amino acids: CSVGSQYNQPQHF. DNA for the CDR3: TGCAGCGTTGGAAGCCAGTATAATCAGCCCCAGCATTTT.

This clonotype was counted ten times or more. For the CDR3, the DNA is TGTGCCAGCAGCCAAGTTGGCGGGCACTCCTACGAGCAGTACTTC. It yields the protein CASSQVGGHSYEQYF. V and J are TRBV3-1 and TRBJ2-7; D possibly corresponds to TRBD2 (5 bases). Trimming pared 1 base from V and 0 bases from J, leaving 10 bases between. The length of the CDR3 is 15 residues. Germline CDR1 and CDR2: LGHDT and YNNKEL (reference sequence).

This clonotype appeared many times. V gene TRBV6-1 combines with J gene TRBJ1-1; D remains unclear. The germline gives CDR1 MNHNS, CDR2 SASEGT. V was clipped by 4 bases and J by 3 bases, with 12 bases between them. This CDR3 has 14 amino acids. CDR3 sequence: CASSAGNRYTEAFF. Written as DNA, the CDR3 is TGTGCCAGCAGTGCAGGAAATCGGTACACTGAAGCTTTCTTT.

This clonotype was found many times. The rearrangement links TRBV28 to TRBJ1-6; 7 nucleotides line up with TRBD1. With 3 bases clipped from V and 7 bases from J, the junction kept 6 bases outside the gene matches. CDR1 is MDHEN, CDR2 SYDVKM, per germline. The CDR3 length is 15 residues. CDR3 coding DNA: TGTGCCAGCAGTTTGGTTGGCAGGGGGAATTCACCCCTCCACTTT. Its translation: CASSLVGRGNSPLHF.

This clonotype was observed many times. The chain combines TRBV30 with TRBJ2-7; TRBD2 matches 12 bases. From germline, CDR1 is GTSNPN and CDR2 SVGIG (reference sequence). The CDR3 loop spans 14 amino acids. Unmatched junction bases numbered 9, after V lost 3 bases and J lost 9 bases. The CDR3 region is CAWSRSTSGRGQYF. The CDR3 nucleotides read TGTGCCTGGAGCCGGTCGACTAGCGGGAGAGGGCAGTACTTC.

The sample holds many counts of this clonotype. This chain links TRBV5-1 with TRBJ1-6; perhaps TRBD1 as D (6 bases). The CDR3 runs 16 residues. V gave up 3 bases and J gave up 9 bases, with 19 bases separating them. The germline CDR1 and CDR2 sequences are SGHRS and YFSETQ. DNA for the CDR3: TGCGCCAGCAGCTGGGATACAGGGATCGTAAGTTCACCCCTCCACTTT. This codes for CASSWDTGIVSSPLHF.